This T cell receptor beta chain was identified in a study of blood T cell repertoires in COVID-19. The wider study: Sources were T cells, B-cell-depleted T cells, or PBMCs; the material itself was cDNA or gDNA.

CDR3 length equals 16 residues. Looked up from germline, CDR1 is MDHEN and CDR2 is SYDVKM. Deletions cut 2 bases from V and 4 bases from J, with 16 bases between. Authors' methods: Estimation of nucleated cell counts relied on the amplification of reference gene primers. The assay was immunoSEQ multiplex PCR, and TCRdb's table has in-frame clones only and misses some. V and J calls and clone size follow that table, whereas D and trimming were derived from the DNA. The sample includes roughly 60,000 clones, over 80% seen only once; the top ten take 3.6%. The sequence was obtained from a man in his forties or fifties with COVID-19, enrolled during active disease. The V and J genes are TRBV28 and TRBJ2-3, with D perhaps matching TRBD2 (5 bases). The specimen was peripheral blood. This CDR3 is CASSLRGGGLSDTQYF. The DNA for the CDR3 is TGTGCCAGCAGTTTAAGAGGCGGCGGGCTCTCAGATACGCAGTATTTT.